The next 20 T cell receptor beta chains were all read from a single sample in a study of T cells in localized non-small cell lung cancer. Repertoires were generated with immunoSEQ multiplex PCR, while TCRdb's copy carries only in-frame clones and drops some. The sample has about 41,000 clones; 88% are singletons. Here the sequenced sample was peripheral blood, taken before any cancer treatment. These receptors originate from a female donor at least 60 years old with stage I squamous cell lung carcinoma.

The V and J genes are TRBV25-1 and TRBJ2-7, with TRBD2 identical over 8 bases. Looked up from germline, CDR1 is MGHDK and CDR2 is SYGVNS. V trimming: 3 bases; J trimming: 2 bases; junction bases outside the gene matches: 12. The CDR3 has 17 amino acids. CDR3 nucleotide sequence: TGTGCCAGCAGTGACCGGGGCGCGGGAGGCCCCACCTACGAGCAGTACTTC. Its protein product is CASSDRGAGGPTYEQYF.

The chain employs TRBV27 and TRBJ1-1, with 11 bases aligning to TRBD1. V trimming: 3 bases; J trimming: 5 bases; junction bases outside the gene matches: 11. The CDR3 is 17 residues long. From germline, CDR1 is MNHEY and CDR2 SMNVEV (reference sequence). CDR3 in amino acids: CASSFWVAGTGGTEAFF. In DNA, the CDR3 is TGTGCCAGCAGTTTTTGGGTGGCAGGGACAGGGGGGACTGAAGCTTTCTTT.

The chain's CDR3 is CASSQEEGPGKNYGYTF. In DNA, the CDR3 is TGTGCCAGCAGCCAAGAGGAGGGTCCGGGTAAGAACTATGGCTACACCTTC. The chain is built from TRBV4-2 and TRBJ1-2, with unresolved D. The CDR3 covers 17 residues. Trimming removed 0 bases from V and 2 bases from J, with 16 bases in between. CDR1 LGHNA and CDR2 YNFKEQ come from the germline V gene.

V usage is TRBV6-5 and J usage is TRBJ2-1, with D perhaps TRBD2 (5 bases). Germline CDR1 MNHEY, CDR2 SVGAGI. The CDR3 totals 14 residues. V lost 3 bases, J lost 9 bases, and 15 bases lay in between. Here the CDR3 DNA reads TGTGCCAGCAGTTATACGACTACCCGGCGTGAGCAGTTCTTC. As protein: CASSYTTTRREQFF.

The rearrangement joins TRBV7-2 to TRBJ1-5; D not certain. The CDR3 length is 13 residues. Germline loops: CDR1 SGHTA, CDR2 FQGNSA. V lost 5 bases to trimming and J lost 1 base, with 6 bases between them. The CDR3 DNA sequence: TGTGCCAGCAGCGGCGACAGCAATCAGCCCCAGCATTTT. This codes for CASSGDSNQPQHF.

This clone was seen only a few times. The chain employs TRBV4-3 and TRBJ2-2; TRBD2 is a possible D gene (5 bases). Germline V gene lookup returns CDR1 LGHNA and CDR2 YSLEER. CDR3 length: 14 amino acids. V was cut by 0 bases and J by 7 bases, with 9 bases left in between. The CDR3 loop is CASSQETRGGELFF. In DNA form, the CDR3 reads TGCGCCAGCAGCCAAGAGACCCGGGGCGGGGAGCTGTTTTTT.

This chain uses TRBV9 with TRBJ2-3, with a tentative D call TRBD2 (5 bases). The germline V gene encodes CDR1 SGDLS and CDR2 YYNGEE. V lost 1 base, J lost 8 bases, and 17 bases lay in between. The CDR3 is 15 residues long. CDR3 in DNA: TGTGCCAGCAGCGTATGGGAGTCTCCTATGGGTACGCAGTATTTT. Translated: CASSVWESPMGTQYF.

The CDR3 DNA follows: TGTGCCAGCAGCCGGGCAGGGGTTGGATATGGCTACACCTTC. It codes for CASSRAGVGYGYTF. This sequence joins TRBV7-6 and TRBJ1-2; weak D call: TRBD1 (6 bases). Trimming removed 5 bases at V and 5 bases at J, with 15 bases between. The CDR3 extends over 14 amino acids. Looked up from germline, CDR1 is SGHVS and CDR2 is FNYEAQ.

The chain recombines TRBV7-2 with TRBJ2-2, with D perhaps TRBD2 (5 bases). The V gene's germline CDR1 is SGHTA and CDR2 FQGNSA. The CDR3 totals 13 residues. Trimming shortened V by 7 bases and J by 3 bases, and 9 bases separated the two germline ends. The CDR3, as DNA: TGTGCCAGCAAGTCGAGGGACACCGGGGAGCTGTTTTTT. It translates to CASKSRDTGELFF.

CDR3 in DNA: TGTGCCAGTAGTGCAACCGGGACAGGGGGCGCGGAGACCCAGTACTTC. Protein sequence: CASSATGTGGAETQYF. The V and J genes are TRBV19 and TRBJ2-5; 12 nucleotides line up with TRBD1. The CDR3 is 16 residues long. V dropped 5 bases and J dropped 5; count of bases not matched to a gene: 9. Germline values: CDR1 LNHDA, CDR2 SQIVND (reference sequence).

The chain is built from TRBV10-3 and TRBJ2-5; D possibly corresponds to TRBD2 (5 bases). This CDR3 spans 15 amino acids. Germline V gene data show CDR1 as ENHRY and CDR2 as SYGVKD. Deletions cut 0 bases from V and 4 bases from J, with 12 bases between. This CDR3 reads CAISESKGEPETQYF. In nucleotides, the CDR3 is TGTGCCATCAGTGAGTCGAAGGGAGAGCCAGAGACCCAGTACTTC.

The chain joins TRBV28 to TRBJ2-1, with D possibly being TRBD2 (6 bases). The CDR3 runs to 15 residues. Trimming shortened V by 4 bases and J by 7 bases, and 17 bases separated the two germline ends. Per germline, CDR1 MDHEN and CDR2 SYDVKM. The CDR3 coding sequence is TGTGCCAGCAGTTCCTTCGGGGGTGGGGTGAATGAGCAGTTCTTC. This sequence encodes CASSSFGGGVNEQFF.

The rearrangement uses TRBV27 and TRBJ2-7, with TRBD1 as a possible D gene (5 bases). V was clipped by 2 bases and J by 3 bases, with 11 bases between them. The CDR3 runs 14 residues. Germline V gene lookup returns CDR1 MNHEY and CDR2 SMNVEV (reference sequence). The CDR3 DNA reads as TGTGCCAGCAGTTTAGGGCAGGGTGGCTACGAGCAGTACTTC. Translating gives CASSLGQGGYEQYF.

This clone has more than one count but fewer than ten. The chain uses TRBV11-2 and TRBJ2-7, with D hard to call. The germline V and J ends were trimmed by 2 bases and 4 bases, with 6 bases remaining between them. The CDR3 consists of 12 residues. Germline V CDR1 and CDR2: SGHAT, FQNNGV. CDR3 amino acids: CASSLPGYEQYF. Written as DNA, the CDR3 is TGTGCCAGCAGCTTACCCGGATACGAGCAGTACTTC.

The chain recombines TRBV9 with TRBJ2-7; D is unclear. Germline lookup yields CDR1 SGDLS and CDR2 YYNGEE. Trimming pared 1 base from V and 0 bases from J, leaving 8 bases between. The CDR3 length is 14 residues. This chain's CDR3 is CASSVSVASYEQYF. CDR3 nucleotide sequence: TGTGCCAGCAGCGTATCGGTTGCCTCCTACGAGCAGTACTTC.

The chain has TRBV7-9 and TRBJ2-7; weak D call: TRBD2 (5 bases). V gave up 11 bases and J gave up 2 bases, with 10 bases separating them. CDR1 is SEHNR, CDR2 FQNEAQ, per germline (reference sequence). This CDR3 has 11 residues. This chain's CDR3 is CAPEGAYEQYF. The CDR3 bases are TGTGCCCCCGAGGGAGCCTACGAGCAGTACTTC.

This sequence joins TRBV18 and TRBJ2-3; D gene unclear. The CDR3 consists of 16 residues. Germline lookup yields CDR1 KGHSH and CDR2 LQKENI. V lost 2 bases, J lost 2 bases, and 14 bases lay in between. CDR3 DNA: TGTGCCAGCTCACCATCCCAGAATCCCCTCACAGATACGCAGTATTTT. It codes for CASSPSQNPLTDTQYF.

The genes are TRBV6-6 and TRBJ2-1; D gene uncertain. The germline CDR1 and CDR2 sequences are MNHNY and SVGAGI (reference sequence). There are 15 residues in the CDR3. V was trimmed by 0 bases and J by 6 bases, leaving 12 bases between them. Here the CDR3 DNA reads TGTGCCAGCAGTTACTCAGGTAGTACGCGCAATGAGCAGTTCTTC. It translates to CASSYSGSTRNEQFF.

The chain couples TRBV7-6 to TRBJ2-1, with TRBD2 matching over 8 bases. The CDR3 runs to 18 residues. V was pared by 3 bases and J by 2 bases, with 12 bases of the junction left unmatched. From germline, CDR1 is SGHVS and CDR2 FNYEAQ. The CDR3 is CASSLTSSGRLPYNEQFF. DNA of the CDR3: TGTGCCAGCAGCTTGACCTCTAGCGGGCGTTTGCCCTACAATGAGCAGTTCTTC.

This chain joins TRBV9 and TRBJ2-2; D may be TRBD1 (5 bases). The CDR3 totals 16 residues. V was cut by 3 bases and J by 6 bases, with 18 bases left in between. CDR1 and CDR2 (germline): SGDLS, YYNGEE. CDR3 amino acids: CASSAIHDSPAGELFF. The CDR3, as DNA: TGTGCCAGCAGCGCGATCCATGACAGTCCGGCCGGGGAGCTGTTTTTT.